This entry lists 24 T cell receptor beta chains sequenced from one sample in a study of blood T cells in healthy people across ages. Sample-barcoded 5' priming and a J-beta primer mix drove a second PCR of roughly 6 to 12 cycles. TCRdb reprocessed the 5' RACE reads via MiXCR and lists one record per CDR3 protein. The table lists approximately 810,000 distinct CDR3 sequences, around 28% of them singletons. Sequencing input: blood. The receptors were sampled from an elderly woman in good health.

The J gene is TRBJ1-5, the V gene TRBV6-2 or TRBV6-3, with D maybe TRBD1 (5 bases). Germline V gives CDR1 MNHEY, CDR2 SVGEGT. The CDR3 is 15 residues long. Trimming took off 6 bases at V and 1 base at J, with 13 bases between the two ends. The CDR3 sequence is CASSRGRVSNQPQHF. The CDR3 DNA reads as TGTGCCAGCAGCCGGGGACGGGTCAGCAATCAGCCCCAGCATTTT.

The V and J genes are TRBV13 and TRBJ2-5; D perhaps matches TRBD2 (6 bases). The V end lost 5 bases, the J end lost 4 bases, and 17 bases lay between the germline ends. The CDR3 is made up of 15 amino acids. Germline values: CDR1 PRHDT, CDR2 FYEKMQ (reference sequence). The CDR3 loop reads CASSLKEGRIETQYF. DNA for the CDR3: TGTGCCAGCAGCCTTAAAGAGGGGAGGATAGAGACCCAGTACTTC.

This clonotype has a count of ten or more. The V call is TRBV7-2, the J call TRBJ2-3, with D tentatively TRBD2 (6 bases). Trimming took 3 bases from V and 4 from J, leaving 11 bases between them. From germline, CDR1 is SGHTA and CDR2 FQGNSA. The CDR3 totals 14 residues. The CDR3 DNA follows: TGTGCCAGCAGCTTGAGAGGGAGGCCAGATACGCAGTATTTT. This codes for CASSLRGRPDTQYF.

CDR3 in DNA: TGTGCCGGCAAAGCCGGGACTGGAGCAGATACGCAGTATTTT. Translation: CAGKAGTGADTQYF. The chain carries TRBV7-2 and TRBJ2-3, with D possibly matching TRBD2 (6 bases). This CDR3 is built from 14 residues. The V and J ends lost 11 bases and 4 bases respectively, with 19 bases between them. The germline V gene has CDR1 SGHTA and CDR2 FQGNSA.

To note about this clonotype: This sequence may be a read error, since a much larger clone differs from it by one base. The chain joins TRBV4-3 to TRBJ1-5, with D uncertain. CDR1 is LGHNA and CDR2 is YSLEER in the germline V gene. The CDR3 extends over 15 amino acids. The CDR3 sequence: CASGQDLGAGQPQHF. The CDR3 DNA sequence: TGCGCCAGCGGCCAAGATCTAGGTGCCGGTCAGCCCCAGCATTTT.

This clonotype was detected ten times or more. The chain has TRBV20-1 and TRBJ1-5; D unresolved. This CDR3 region has 15 residues. V lost 2 bases and J 0 bases, leaving 11 bases between the germline ends. Germline assignment: CDR1 DFQATT and CDR2 SNEGSKA (reference sequence). The CDR3 reads CSARPHSLSNQPQHF. In DNA, the CDR3 is TGCAGTGCTAGACCCCATTCACTTAGCAATCAGCCCCAGCATTTT.

The chain joins TRBV4-3 to TRBJ2-7; 10 nucleotides match TRBD2. Trimming at V came to 1 base and at J to 5 bases, leaving 8 bases not matched to a gene. The CDR3 has 16 residues. The germline gives CDR1 LGHNA, CDR2 YSLEER. CDR3 DNA sequence: TGCGCCAGCAGCCAAGGTGGACTAGCGGATCTTCACGAGCAGTACTTC. This sequence encodes CASSQGGLADLHEQYF.

This CDR3 reads CASSIRDRPNTGELFF. The CDR3 DNA sequence: TGCGCCAGCAGCATCCGGGACAGACCAAACACCGGGGAGCTGTTTTTT. The chain couples TRBV5-1 to TRBJ2-2, with 7 bases that match TRBD1. Germline CDR1 and CDR2: SGHRS and YFSETQ. V shed 4 bases, J shed 2 bases, and the junction held 8 bases outside the gene matches. The CDR3 is 16 residues long.

This clonotype occurred a few times. A much larger clone differs by one base, so this may be a read error. The V gene is TRBV3-1, the J gene TRBJ2-7, with 7 bases lining up with TRBD2. The CDR3 extends over 15 amino acids. The germline V gene has CDR1 LGHDT and CDR2 YNNKEL (reference sequence). With 4 bases clipped from V and 2 bases from J, the junction kept 8 bases outside the gene matches. This chain's CDR3 is CASSPRGVLTYEQYF. As DNA, the CDR3 is TGTGCCAGCAGCCCTCGGGGGGTGTTGACCTACGAGCAGTACTTC.

This clonotype has a count of ten or more. This chain uses TRBV6-1 with TRBJ2-7; 9 bases fit TRBD1. The assigned J gene may be wrong: the sequence end matches TRBJ2-5 better. Per germline, CDR1 MNHNS and CDR2 SASEGT. This CDR3 region has 14 residues. CDR3 sequence (DNA): TGTGCCAGCAGAACGGACAGGGGCTGGCAGACCCAGTACTTC. The encoded protein is CASRTDRGWQTQYF.

This clonotype was counted at least ten times. The chain employs TRBV5-6 and TRBJ2-6; perhaps TRBD1 as D (5 bases). V lost 5 bases, J lost 2 bases, and 14 bases lay in between. Germline loops: CDR1 SGHDT, CDR2 YYEEEE. The CDR3 totals 16 residues. The CDR3 protein is CASRPSGSPGANVLTF. For the CDR3, the DNA is TGTGCCAGCAGACCATCAGGGTCCCCTGGGGCCAACGTCCTGACTTTC.

This clonotype has a handful of counts. This chain links TRBV3-1 with TRBJ2-7; 9 bases are shared with TRBD1. This CDR3 contains 17 residues. Germline V gene sequence: CDR1 LGHDT, CDR2 YNNKEL (reference sequence). V dropped 6 bases and J dropped 7; count of bases not matched to a gene: 19. CDR3 nucleotides: TGTGCCAGCAGACCGTTTAGACAGGGGGGATCCTACAATGAGCAGTACTTC. Translating it yields CASRPFRQGGSYNEQYF.

The sample holds many counts of this clonotype. V is TRBV20-1 and J is TRBJ2-5; 7 bases agree with TRBD1. Losses at the gene ends were 1 base for V and 6 bases for J; bases not matched to a gene: 8. Germline V gene sequence: CDR1 DFQATT, CDR2 SNEGSKA (reference sequence). The CDR3 totals 14 residues. CDR3 sequence (DNA): TGCAGTGCTAGAGCCTCGACAGGGATGAAGACCCAGTACTTC. It is translated as CSARASTGMKTQYF.

This clonotype came up a few times. The chain couples TRBV6-5 to TRBJ2-2; unclear D gene. Deletions cut 2 bases from V and 4 bases from J, with 5 bases between. Germline-derived CDR1 and CDR2 are MNHEY and SVGAGI. This CDR3 has 13 amino acids. Written as DNA, the CDR3 is TGTGCCAGCAGTTACGGACCCACCGGGGAGCTGTTTTTT. It translates to CASSYGPTGELFF.

This clonotype was counted many times. J is TRBJ2-5 and V is TRBV7-2; the match to TRBD2 covers 16 bases. The CDR3 loop spans 15 amino acids. The V gene's germline CDR1 is SGHTA and CDR2 FQGNSA. The V segment lost 4 bases and the J segment 5 bases; nucleotides outside the gene matches: 1. The CDR3 DNA reads as TGTGCCAGCAGCTCGGGACTAGCGGGGGGGGAGACCCAGTACTTC. Translated: CASSSGLAGGETQYF.

This chain uses TRBV21-1 with TRBJ2-6; the D call in the table, TRBD1, was not verified against the DNA. TRBV21-1 is tagged as a pseudogene. The CDR3 is 16 amino acids. CDR3 protein: CASSSRTGMGANVLTF. The CDR3 DNA follows: TGTGCCAGCAGCTCCCGGACAGGGATGGGGGCCAACGTCCTGACTTTC.

This clonotype was detected once. A single base separates this from a much larger clone, so it may be a read error. The V call is TRBV7-2, the J call TRBJ1-2; TRBD1 matches at 8 bases. Germline lookup yields CDR1 SGHTA and CDR2 FQGNSA. This CDR3 is 16 amino acids long. Trimming removed 7 bases from V and 0 bases from J; junction bases left unmatched: 10. Here the CDR3 DNA reads TGTGCCAGCAACTGGACCGGGACAGGTACTAACTATGGCTACACCTTC. As protein: CASNWTGTGTNYGYTF. Full variable domain (missing parts from reference TRBV7-2 and TRBJ1-2): GAGVSQSPSNKVTEKGKDVELRCDPISGHTALYWYRQSLGQGLEFLIYFQGNSAPDKSGLPSDRFSAERTGGSVSTLTIQRTQQEDSAVYLCASNWTGTGTNYGYTFGSGTRLTVV.

In this sample, this clonotype turned up a few times. Germline and junction disagree at one end, which may indicate a read error. The chain uses TRBV20-1 and TRBJ2-1, with D possibly TRBD1 on 6 matching bases. The CDR3 consists of 18 residues. Per the germline V gene, CDR1 is DFQATT and CDR2 is SNEGSKA (reference sequence). The CDR3 is CCAGILQPRDTESETQFF. The CDR3 nucleotides are TGCTGTGCTGGAATCCTACAACCAAGGGACACAGAATCAGAGACCCAGTTCTTC.

CDR3 nucleotide sequence: TGTGCCAGCAGCCCTCTGGGGGCAGTGACTAAGGACGACACAGATACGCAGTATTTT. This gives the protein CASSPLGAVTKDDTDTQYF. This rearrangement joins TRBV4-2 to TRBJ2-3; D may be TRBD1 (6 bases). Germline CDR1 and CDR2: LGHNA and YNFKEQ. This CDR3 has 19 residues. Trimming took 4 bases from V and 2 from J, leaving 25 bases between them.

The table lists this clonotype with a few counts. This rearrangement joins TRBV28 to TRBJ1-2; tentatively, D is TRBD1 (5 bases). Trimming removed 6 bases at V and 1 base at J, with 12 bases between. CDR1 and CDR2 (germline): MDHEN, SYDVKM. CDR3 length: 14 amino acids. The CDR3 nucleotides read TGTGCCAGCAGGGTTCCGGGACTTAACTATGGCTACACCTTC. As protein: CASRVPGLNYGYTF.

This clonotype was counted only a few times. The chain recombines TRBV6-5 with TRBJ2-5; 8 bases agree with TRBD1. Germline V gene sequence: CDR1 MNHEY, CDR2 SVGAGI. The V gene end was trimmed by 0 bases and the J gene end by 5 bases; junction bases not matched to a gene: 2. The CDR3 consists of 14 residues. CDR3 nucleotides: TGTGCCAGCAGTTACTCCAGGGGGCCCGAGACCCAGTACTTC. It codes for CASSYSRGPETQYF.

The chain recombines TRBV30 with TRBJ1-5, with a weak D call TRBD1 (5 bases). The germline gives CDR1 GTSNPN, CDR2 SVGIG (reference sequence). V was shortened by 0 bases and J by 8 bases, with 14 bases between the two germline ends. The CDR3 is 14 residues long. The CDR3 DNA follows: TGTGCCTGGAGTGTTAAGGGGCCGGGGGAGCCCCAGCATTTT. This encodes CAWSVKGPGEPQHF.

This clonotype has at least ten counts. This rearrangement joins TRBV15 to TRBJ2-3, with D perhaps TRBD2 (6 bases). CDR1 and CDR2 (germline): LNHNV, YYDKDF (reference sequence). The CDR3 loop spans 12 amino acids. Trimming left V 2 bases short and J 8 bases short, with 8 bases between. The CDR3 reads CATSRQEGTQYF. The CDR3 bases are TGTGCCACCAGCAGACAGGAGGGTACGCAGTATTTT.

This clonotype was counted between two and nine times. A much larger clone lies one base from this, so it may be a read error. This chain uses TRBV9 with TRBJ2-5; a weak D match, TRBD1 (6 bases). CDR3 length equals 15 residues. The germline V gene has CDR1 SGDLS and CDR2 YYNGEE. Trimming pared 2 bases from V and 2 bases from J, leaving 13 bases between. Here the CDR3 reads CASSVDRRPQETQYF. The CDR3 nucleotides read TGTGCCAGCAGCGTTGACAGGAGGCCGCAAGAGACCCAGTACTTC.